The TCR beta chain described here comes from a study of regulatory T cells in long-lasting Graves disease. The sample's time point: newly diagnosed GD, antithyroid drugs for less than 3 months. PBMC-derived RNA was used for the TCR library. iRepertoire HTBI primers and Arm-PCR of CDR3 regions built TCR beta libraries. Via MiXCR, TCRdb re-called the multiplex PCR reads, giving one row per CDR3 protein. The table records a few hundred thousand distinct CDR3 sequences, about 14% of them present only once. CDR3 length: 14 amino acids. With V trimmed by 5 bases and J by 5 bases, 9 bases remained unmatched. Germline V gene sequence: CDR1 SEHNR, CDR2 FQNEAQ (reference sequence). At least ten counts were recorded for this clonotype. These data were likewise used in another study, on T cells in Graves' hyperthyroidism and ophthalmopathy.

The chain links TRBV7-9 to TRBJ2-7; TRBD2 matches at 7 bases. The receptor was isolated from a woman aged 45-59 years with Graves disease. The input for sequencing was peripheral blood mononuclear cells (PBMCs), taken at new diagnosis, from a patient treated with antithyroid drugs. CDR3 bases: TGTGCCAGCAGCGGGACTACTGGGGGGAACGAGCAGTACTTC. This sequence encodes CASSGTTGGNEQYF.